A single sample is the source of the 2 T cell receptor beta chains below, sequenced in a study of blood T cell repertoires in COVID-19. The protocol was immunoSEQ multiplex PCR, while the TCRdb copy is restricted to in-frame clones and leaves out a portion. The table records about 210,000 clones, 84% of them present only once. The material sequenced was peripheral blood. The origin of the receptors is a woman in her 50s with active or convalescent COVID-19.

V and J are TRBV19 and TRBJ2-7; D unclear. V was clipped by 1 base and J by 0 bases, with 10 bases between them. The germline CDR1 and CDR2 sequences are LNHDA and SQIVND (reference sequence). The CDR3 consists of 15 residues. This CDR3 reads CASSIGLWSSYEQYF. The DNA for the CDR3 is TGTGCCAGTAGTATAGGTCTTTGGAGCTCCTACGAGCAGTACTTC.

The chain links TRBV4-2 to TRBJ1-4, with 8 bases matching TRBD1. Germline V gene data show CDR1 as LGHNA and CDR2 as YNFKEQ. Unmatched junction bases numbered 5, after V lost 0 bases and J lost 5 bases. The CDR3 contains 16 residues. The CDR3 sequence is CASSQETTGGNEKLFF. The CDR3 nucleotides read TGTGCCAGCAGCCAAGAAACCACAGGGGGAAATGAAAAACTGTTTTTT.